This is a list of T cell receptor beta chains from one sample in a study of T-cell reconstitution after alpha-beta-depleted transplantation in children. TCRdb reprocessed the PCR reads with MiXCR, giving one entry per CDR3 protein. The sample has roughly 110,000 distinct CDR3 sequences; approximately 10% are singletons. This specimen was PBMCs, taken before TCRalphabeta/CD19-depleted stem cell transplant. The receptors originated from a boy between 2 and 10 years old with acute lymphoblastic leukemia, due to receive a stem cell transplant. Both conserved end residues are part of each CDR3. D genes are given only for firm matches. Clone size is shown for a subset of rows, as once, few, many or a class of expanded clone.

J gene | D gene | clone size | V gene | CDR3 DNA | CDR3 protein
TRBJ2-6 | - | few | TRBV25-1 | TGTGCCAGCAGTGACACCCCTGGGGGGGGCCCGCGGCTCTCTGGGGCCAACGTCCTGACTTTC | CASSDTPGGGPRLSGANVLTF
TRBJ2-7 | - | few | TRBV5-1 | TGCGCCAGCAGCTTGGGTACACCCATTTCCTACGAGCAGTACTTC | CASSLGTPISYEQYF
TRBJ1-1 | TRBD1 | many | TRBV10-3 | TGTGCCACCCATCCGAACAGGGGTTTCGGCACTGAAGCTTTCTTT | CATHPNRGFGTEAFF
TRBJ2-3 | - | many | TRBV20-1 | TGCAGTGCTAGGGCCCACACAGATACGCAGTATTTT | CSARAHTDTQYF
TRBJ1-1 | - | few | TRBV20-1 | TGCAGTGCTAGGGACCCTAACACTGAAGCTTTCTTT | CSARDPNTEAFF
TRBJ1-6 | - | - | TRBV5-6 | TGTGCCAGCAGCTTAAGGCTTAATTCACCCCTCCACTTT | CASSLRLNSPLHF
TRBJ2-7 | - | - | TRBV24-1 | TGTGCCACCAGTGATTCTAAGGCCGAGCAGTACTTC | CATSDSKAEQYF
TRBJ2-5 | TRBD2 | few | TRBV6-1 | TGTGCCAGCAGTGAACTGGGCGGGAGAGGTAGAGAGACCCAGTACTTC | CASSELGGRGRETQYF
TRBJ2-1 | TRBD2 | - | TRBV7-8 | TGTGCCAGCAGCTTAGGGGGACTAGCGGGAGAGGGGAATGAGCAGTTCTTC | CASSLGGLAGEGNEQFF
TRBJ2-7 | - | few | TRBV5-1 | TGCGCCAGCAGCCGCGCGTGGCCCCACGAGCAGTACTTC | CASSRAWPHEQYF
TRBJ2-1 | TRBD2 | - | TRBV7-9 | TGTGCCAGCAGCCCCGGACTAGACTACAATGAGCAGTTCTTC | CASSPGLDYNEQFF
TRBJ2-7 | TRBD2 | few | TRBV20-1 | TGCAGTGCTAGAGTTTCGTTGGCTAGCGGGAGTCTATACGAGCAGTACTTC | CSARVSLASGSLYEQYF
TRBJ2-7 | TRBD2 | many | TRBV5-1 | TGCGCCAGCAGCTGGAAACCCGGGACTAGCGGGATTATATACGAGCAGTACTTC | CASSWKPGTSGIIYEQYF
TRBJ1-1 | - | - | TRBV12-3/TRBV12-4 | TGTGCCAGCAGCCTGAGGGCAGGGAGAATCCTGAACACTGAAGCTTTCTTT | CASSLRAGRILNTEAFF
TRBJ2-3 | - | many | TRBV27 | TGTGCCAGCAGCTTTAGAGGGGGGCACCCCAACACAGATACGCAGTATTTT | CASSFRGGHPNTDTQYF
TRBJ2-2 | - | - | TRBV2 | TGTGCCAGCACGGGCACGGCCACCGGGGAGCTGTTTTTT | CASTGTATGELFF
TRBJ1-2 | - | - | TRBV5-1 | TGCGCCAGCAGGGGTACTAACTATGGCTACACCTTC | CASRGTNYGYTF
TRBJ2-1 | - | few | TRBV7-8 | TGTGCCAGCAGCCTGGGAGGAGCGGCCATAATCCACGAGCAGTTCTTC | CASSLGGAAIIHEQFF
TRBJ2-2 | - | few | TRBV6-5 | TGTGCCAGCAGTTGGACACTGAACACCGGGGAGCTGTTTTTT | CASSWTLNTGELFF
TRBJ2-3 | - | many | TRBV5-5 | TGTGCCAGCAGTTCCAGCACAGATACGCAGTATTTT | CASSSSTDTQYF
TRBJ1-2 | - | - | TRBV30 | TGTGCCTGGAGTCCCCCGGGGCAAAATGGCTACACCTTC | CAWSPPGQNGYTF
TRBJ2-1 | TRBD2 | - | TRBV12-3/TRBV12-4 | TGTGCCAGCAGTCGCGGACTAGCGGGAGTAGTTGAATCCTACAATGAGCAGTTCTTC | CASSRGLAGVVESYNEQFF
TRBJ2-7 | TRBD2 | many | TRBV6-1 | TGTGCCAGCAAACCCCGGACTAGCGCCTACTACGAGCAGTACTTC | CASKPRTSAYYEQYF
TRBJ2-2 | - | - | TRBV19 | TGTGCCAGTACTGAATTGGGGCGGAGCACCGGGGAGCTGTTTTTT | CASTELGRSTGELFF
TRBJ2-1 | - | many | TRBV6-1 | TGTGCCAGCAGTGAACAGACAGTCTCCTACAATGAGCAGTTCTTC | CASSEQTVSYNEQFF
TRBJ2-1 | - | few | TRBV24-1 | TGTGCCACCACCGTTTCCGGGAAGGGTTGGAATGAGCAGTTCTTC | CATTVSGKGWNEQFF
TRBJ1-5 | TRBD1 | many | TRBV12-3/TRBV12-4 | TGTGCCAGCAGTACCGGCGACAGGGGGCTTCAGCCCCAGCATTTT | CASSTGDRGLQPQHF
TRBJ1-2 | - | many | TRBV7-9 | TGTGCCAGCTTCGGTTTAGAATGGAGGGACCACCTTTCTGGCTACACCTTC | CASFGLEWRDHLSGYTF
TRBJ2-1 | - | few | TRBV29-1 | TGCAGCGTAAGGGGGAACGCCATAAATGAGCAGTTCTTC | CSVRGNAINEQFF
TRBJ2-1 | TRBD1 | many | TRBV6-1 | TGTGCCAGCAGTGTTCAGGGGGCGGCGGTGGCCAATGAGCAGTTCTTC | CASSVQGAAVANEQFF
TRBJ1-2 | TRBD1 | few | TRBV7-9 | TGTGCCAGCAGCGGACAGGCCAGAGGAGGCTACACCTTC | CASSGQARGGYTF
TRBJ1-1 | - | - | TRBV10-3 | TGTGCCATCAGTGAGTGGGCCCCAGAGGGTGCTGAAGCTTTCTTT | CAISEWAPEGAEAFF
TRBJ2-3 | TRBD2 | - | TRBV7-2 | TGTGCCAGCAGCTTTAGCGGGAGGTCGAGCACAGATACGCAGTATTTT | CASSFSGRSSTDTQYF
TRBJ2-1 | TRBD2 | - | TRBV28 | TGTGCCACCTTCCCCAGCGGGAGAAAAAGGAATGAGCAGTTCTTC | CATFPSGRKRNEQFF
TRBJ1-1 | - | - | TRBV20-1 | TGCAGTGCTCACAGTAACCCAGGCAGGAACACTGAAGCTTTCTTT | CSAHSNPGRNTEAFF
TRBJ2-3 | - | many | TRBV20-1 | TGCAGTGCTAGAGATAGGCTAGCGATGGGGGATACGCAGTATTTT | CSARDRLAMGDTQYF
TRBJ2-3 | TRBD2 | - | TRBV7-3 | TGTGCCAGCAGCTCCGGGGGGACGCAGTATTTT | CASSSGGTQYF
TRBJ2-5 | - | - | TRBV3-1 | TGTGCCAGCAGCCAAAATCTTCAAGAGACCCAGTACTTC | CASSQNLQETQYF
TRBJ2-1 | - | few | TRBV7-8 | TGTGCCAGCAGCGGCGGACGAACCTTCTCCTACAATGAGCAGTTCTTC | CASSGGRTFSYNEQFF
TRBJ2-1 | TRBD1 | many | TRBV20-1 | TGCAGTGCTAGAGATTATTCAGGGGGCGGTGACCAGTTCTTC | CSARDYSGGGDQFF
TRBJ2-7 | - | many | TRBV10-3 | TGTGCCATCAGGGGGGACGGGGGCGAGGGCTACGAGCAGTACTTC | CAIRGDGGEGYEQYF